This TCR beta chain was captured in a study of response to subunit inactivated influenza vaccine. Study-level points and caveats: A suggestion made by the authors is that each seasonal influenza vaccination recruits few new T cells.

This clonotype has only a few counts. Antigen: not known. Looked up from germline, CDR1 is LGHNA and CDR2 is YSLEER. This CDR3 comprises 15 residues. The V and J ends lost 0 bases and 5 bases respectively, with 13 bases between them. Each CDR3 protein is one row after TCRdb ran MiXCR on the RT-PCR reads. Of 500,000 to 600,000 distinct CDR3 sequences in the sample, approximately 7.7% were seen once. The V call is TRBV4-3, the J call TRBJ2-5, with D perhaps assigned TRBD1 or TRBD2 (5 bases each). This TCR came from a man in his fifties or sixties who received an inactivated influenza vaccine. The specimen comprised PBMCs from blood, sampled roughly 24 months after vaccination. The CDR3 region has the DNA TGCGCCAGCAGCCAAGATGGGGCGGGTTGGGAGACCCAGTACTTC. Protein sequence: CASSQDGAGWETQYF.